This entry lists 26 T cell receptor beta chains sequenced from one sample in a study of T-cell reconstitution after alpha-beta-depleted transplantation in children. Unique molecular identifiers were incorporated into the prepared TCRbeta library. TCRdb re-analysed the PCR reads in MiXCR, keeping a single row per CDR3 protein. The repertoire holds some 600,000 distinct CDR3 sequences, with 10% to 15% as singletons. The sequenced sample was PBMCs, mostly from graft donor cells, obtained 360 days after TCRalphabeta/CD19-depleted stem cell transplant. These TCRs come from a male patient between 5 and 17 years old who had a stem cell transplant for acute myeloid leukemia, so the T cells may come from the graft donor.

This clonotype was seen ten or more times. This chain links TRBV28 with TRBJ2-2; D is possibly TRBD1 (6 bases). The V end lost 3 bases, the J end lost 1 base, and 9 bases lay between the germline ends. Germline loops: CDR1 MDHEN, CDR2 SYDVKM. This CDR3 has 15 residues. CDR3 amino acids: CASSLDSLNTGELFF. The CDR3 nucleotides are TGTGCCAGCAGTTTGGACAGTTTGAACACCGGGGAGCTGTTTTTT.

The chain uses TRBV28 and TRBJ2-2; the D gene is possibly TRBD1 (5 bases). V lost 4 bases to trimming and J lost 0 bases, with 9 bases between them. Per germline, CDR1 MDHEN and CDR2 SYDVKM. The CDR3 is made up of 15 amino acids. CDR3 nucleotide sequence: TGTGCCAGCAGTTCGGTGACAGCGAACACCGGGGAGCTGTTTTTT. Translated: CASSSVTANTGELFF.

This clonotype showed up just a few times. V is TRBV6-5 and J is TRBJ2-5, with D hard to call. The CDR3 contains 17 residues. Trimming shortened V by 2 bases and J by 1 base, and 17 bases separated the two germline ends. Germline CDR1 is MNHEY and CDR2 is SVGAGI. The CDR3 region is CASSYGVLSGAQETQYF. CDR3 DNA: TGTGCCAGCAGTTACGGTGTCCTCTCGGGCGCCCAAGAGACCCAGTACTTC.

The chain couples TRBV11-2 to TRBJ2-5; 11 bases match TRBD2. From germline, CDR1 is SGHAT and CDR2 FQNNGV. The CDR3 is 16 amino acids. After removal of 0 bases from V and 4 bases from J, the junction contained 4 bases not matched to a gene. CDR3 sequence: CASSLELAGVRETQYF. DNA for the CDR3: TGTGCCAGCAGCTTAGAACTAGCGGGAGTTAGAGAGACCCAGTACTTC.

Ten or more counts support this clonotype. CDR3 coding DNA: TGCAGTGCTAGAGATCGCGACCGACCATTCCCTAGCACAGATACGCAGTATTTT. It encodes CSARDRDRPFPSTDTQYF. The chain combines TRBV20-1 with TRBJ2-3, with D unclear. The CDR3 contains 18 residues. The V gene's germline CDR1 is DFQATT and CDR2 SNEGSKA (reference sequence). V was trimmed by 0 bases and J by 0 bases, leaving 19 bases between them.

V is TRBV2 and J is TRBJ2-3; D remains unclear. Germline V gene data show CDR1 as SNHLY and CDR2 as FYNNEI. The CDR3 covers 13 residues. CDR3 DNA: TGTACTAAAGTGGCCAGAAACACAGATACGCAGTATTTT. Residues: CTKVARNTDTQYF.

CDR3 sequence reads: CASSLERDQVYEQYF. DNA for the CDR3: TGTGCCAGCAGCCTTGAGCGGGACCAGGTCTACGAGCAGTACTTC. The chain uses TRBV4-2 and TRBJ2-7, with 7 bases that match TRBD2. The CDR3 covers 15 residues. Germline CDR1 LGHNA, CDR2 YNFKEQ. Unmatched junction bases numbered 9, after V lost 4 bases and J lost 3 bases.

The chain couples TRBV29-1 to TRBJ2-7; D ambiguous. Germline assignment: CDR1 SQVTM and CDR2 ANQGSEA. V was pared by 6 bases and J by 6 bases, with 12 bases between. CDR3 length equals 11 residues. Here the CDR3 reads CSVLIAIEQYF. The CDR3, as DNA: TGCAGCGTCTTAATAGCTATCGAGCAGTACTTC.

This clonotype was seen only a few times. The chain has TRBV20-1 and TRBJ2-1; D could derive from TRBD1 or TRBD2 (6 bases each). Germline CDR1 DFQATT, CDR2 SNEGSKA (reference sequence). CDR3 length: 13 amino acids. V shed 3 bases and J shed 3 bases, with 9 bases lying between them. CDR3 DNA sequence: TGCAGTGCTAGTGGGGGGCACTACAATGAGCAGTTCTTC. Amino acids: CSASGGHYNEQFF.

This clonotype has a handful of counts. V gene TRBV7-6 combines with J gene TRBJ2-1; 11 bases map to TRBD2. The germline V gene encodes CDR1 SGHVS and CDR2 FNYEAQ. The CDR3 loop spans 16 amino acids. J lost 2 bases, V lost 1 base, and 1 base had no gene match. CDR3 nucleotides: TGTGCCAGCAGCTTAGGGACTAGCGGGCCCTACAATGAGCAGTTCTTC. It encodes CASSLGTSGPYNEQFF.

This clonotype was counted ten times or more. The V and J genes are TRBV12-3 or TRBV12-4 and TRBJ2-1; tentative D call: TRBD2 (5 bases). V was pared by 5 bases and J by 2 bases, with 10 bases between. The CDR3 runs to 14 residues. The chain's CDR3 is CASSPGMTYNEQFF. CDR3 sequence (DNA): TGTGCCAGCAGTCCCGGGATGACCTACAATGAGCAGTTCTTC.

At least ten counts were recorded for this clonotype. The chain uses TRBV15 and TRBJ2-2; unclear D gene. CDR3 length: 14 residues. V shed 5 bases and J shed 6 bases, with 13 bases lying between them. The V gene's germline CDR1 is LNHNV and CDR2 YYDKDF (reference sequence). In nucleotides, the CDR3 is TGTGCCACCAGCCTCGTTGAGGCGCCCGGGGAGCTGTTTTTT. This translates into CATSLVEAPGELFF.

The chain combines TRBV6-5 with TRBJ2-7; 10 nucleotides agree with TRBD1. V was clipped by 2 bases and J by 2 bases; unmatched bases: 6. Germline-derived CDR1 and CDR2 are MNHEY and SVGAGI. This CDR3 is built from 16 residues. The CDR3 DNA is TGTGCCAGCAGTTACCTCCTAGGGACAGGGGCCTACGAGCAGTACTTC. It translates to CASSYLLGTGAYEQYF.

This clonotype has only a few counts. This chain links TRBV20-1 with TRBJ2-7; 7 positions match TRBD2. J gave up 2 bases and V 6 bases, and 10 bases lay outside the gene matches. This CDR3 is built from 14 residues. Germline lookup yields CDR1 DFQATT and CDR2 SNEGSKA (reference sequence). The CDR3 region has the DNA TGCAGTGCGACGGAAGGGGAGGGCCCCTACGAGCAGTACTTC. Its translation is CSATEGEGPYEQYF.

This clonotype has a handful of counts. The chain employs TRBV28 and TRBJ2-1; TRBD2 matches 7 bases. The CDR3 is 13 amino acids. V shed 6 bases and J 10 bases; nucleotides not matched to a gene: 9. CDR1 and CDR2 (germline): MDHEN, SYDVKM. CDR3 amino acids: CASSARLAHEQFF. For the CDR3, the DNA is TGTGCCAGCAGCGCGAGACTAGCCCACGAGCAGTTCTTC.

This clonotype was picked up a small number of times. The chain joins TRBV12-3 or TRBV12-4 to TRBJ2-7, with 9 bases matching TRBD1. The CDR3 covers 14 residues. Trimming took 6 bases from V and 2 from J; bases not matched to a gene: 5. CDR3 in amino acids: CASSGQGPAYEQYF. In nucleotides, the CDR3 is TGTGCCAGCAGCGGACAGGGGCCAGCCTACGAGCAGTACTTC.

This chain joins TRBV4-3 and TRBJ2-3; D gene unclear. This CDR3 is built from 15 residues. Trimming took 0 bases from V and 6 from J, leaving 13 bases between them. CDR1 LGHNA and CDR2 YSLEER come from the germline V gene. The CDR3 loop is CASSQDPGPSDTQYF. CDR3 nucleotide sequence: TGCGCCAGCAGCCAAGATCCCGGACCGTCGGATACGCAGTATTTT.

This clonotype appeared many times. The V gene is TRBV25-1, the J gene TRBJ2-3; D is uncertain. CDR3 length equals 14 residues. Germline CDR1 reads MGHDK; CDR2 reads SYGVNS. Between the trimmed V and J ends, which lost 2 bases and 0 bases, there was a span of 6 bases. CDR3 residues: CASSETPSTDTQYF. In DNA form, the CDR3 reads TGTGCCAGCAGTGAAACCCCCAGCACAGATACGCAGTATTTT.

The chain combines TRBV6-5 with TRBJ2-3; D may be TRBD2 (6 bases). Trimming took 0 bases from V and 5 from J, leaving 21 bases between them. The germline CDR1 and CDR2 sequences are MNHEY and SVGAGI. This CDR3 is built from 18 residues. The chain's CDR3 is CASSYSSASGDRGDTQYF. The CDR3 DNA reads as TGTGCCAGCAGTTACTCGAGCGCCTCGGGGGACCGGGGAGATACGCAGTATTTT.

V and J are TRBV12-3 or TRBV12-4 and TRBJ1-1, with D hard to call. The CDR3 extends over 15 amino acids. The V and J ends lost 1 base and 3 bases respectively, with 12 bases between them. The chain's CDR3 is CASSLDSFWDTEAFF. The CDR3 nucleotides read TGTGCCAGCAGTTTAGATAGCTTTTGGGACACTGAAGCTTTCTTT.

In this sample, this clonotype turned up a few times. The chain combines TRBV29-1 with TRBJ2-1; D is possibly TRBD2 (5 bases). The germline V gene has CDR1 SQVTM and CDR2 ANQGSEA. Trimming cost V 0 bases and J 3 bases, with 12 bases left between them. CDR3 size: 15 residues. The CDR3 DNA is TGCAGCGTTGAAGAACGAGGGAGAGGCTACAATGAGCAGTTCTTC. It translates to CSVEERGRGYNEQFF.

This clonotype was observed a few times. The chain is built from TRBV7-3 and TRBJ2-2; unclear D gene. CDR3 length equals 16 residues. From germline, CDR1 is SGHTA and CDR2 FQGTGA. Between the trimmed V and J ends, which lost 5 bases and 5 bases, there was a span of 18 bases. This chain's CDR3 is CASSPTGTSQTGELFF. The CDR3 DNA follows: TGTGCCAGCAGCCCTACTGGAACAAGTCAGACCGGGGAGCTGTTTTTT.

J is TRBJ2-4 and V is TRBV18; 8 positions agree with TRBD1. J gave up 0 bases and V 2 bases, and 9 bases lay outside the gene matches. Germline V gene data show CDR1 as KGHSH and CDR2 as LQKENI. The length of the CDR3 is 18 residues. CDR3 sequence (DNA): TGTGCCAGCTCACCAGGACAGGGCCATTTACTAGCCAAAAACATTCAGTACTTC. Residues: CASSPGQGHLLAKNIQYF. Together with reference TRBV18 and TRBJ2-4, the CDR3 gives the full variable domain: NAGVMQNPRHLVRRRGQEARLRCSPMKGHSHVYWYRQLPEEGLKFMVYLQKENIIDESGMPKERFSAEFPKEGPSILRIQQVVRGDSAAYFCASSPGQGHLLAKNIQYFGAGTRLSVL.

V is TRBV7-3 and J is TRBJ2-7, with 11 bases identical to TRBD2. With V trimmed by 8 bases and J by 5 bases, 8 bases remained unmatched. This CDR3 spans 14 amino acids. Germline CDR1 is SGHTA and CDR2 is FQGTGA. CDR3 residues: CASPVAGGPDEQYF. The CDR3 bases are TGTGCCAGCCCTGTAGCGGGAGGGCCCGACGAGCAGTACTTC.

This clonotype was counted only a few times. This rearrangement joins TRBV28 to TRBJ1-5, with D maybe TRBD1 (5 bases). There are 15 residues in the CDR3. Germline CDR1 and CDR2: MDHEN and SYDVKM. Trimming took off 3 bases at V and 0 bases at J, with 9 bases between the two ends. In nucleotides, the CDR3 is TGTGCCAGCAGTTTTACAGGTTATAGCAATCAGCCCCAGCATTTT. It translates to CASSFTGYSNQPQHF. The full variable domain, completed using reference TRBV28 and TRBJ1-5, is DVKVTQSSRYLVKRTGEKVFLECVQDMDHENMFWYRQDPGLGLRLIYFSYDVKMKEKGDIPEGYSVSREKKERFSLILESASTNQTSMYLCASSFTGYSNQPQHFGDGTRLSIL.

The rearrangement joins TRBV5-1 to TRBJ2-2; 8 bases align to TRBD2. V was clipped by 7 bases and J by 4 bases; unmatched bases: 6. In germline, CDR1 is SGHRS, CDR2 YFSETQ. This CDR3 has 14 amino acids. CDR3 in amino acids: CASLSGIVTGELFF. In DNA, the CDR3 is TGCGCCAGCCTTAGCGGGATCGTCACCGGGGAGCTGTTTTTT.